This T cell receptor beta chain was profiled in a study of T cell repertoires in cytomegalovirus infection. Background on the study: Public TCR beta signatures marked donors with CMV infection and the matching HLA.

TCRdb analysed the reads with MiXCR anew, one entry per CDR3 protein. The sample includes hundreds of thousands of distinct CDR3 sequences, roughly 20% seen only once; the top ten take 15% to 20%. A few counts support this clonotype. What it binds is not known. Study-wide results and caveats: Using cumulative public TCR beta family frequency, the authors identified those who carried CMV together with the relevant HLA. Predominance within the ex vivo response was attributable to HLA-C-restricted CMV-specific TCR beta clonotypes.

V was clipped by 5 bases and J by 0 bases, with 15 bases between them. The CDR3 runs 16 residues. CDR1 PRHDT and CDR2 FYEKMQ come from the germline V gene (reference sequence). Sequencing was performed on CD8+ T cells from PBMCs. This TCR came from a human donor in good health (CMV status not recorded). Some clones in this sample may be carry-over from other donors' samples. V is TRBV13 and J is TRBJ2-3, with D perhaps TRBD2 (6 bases). The CDR3 region has the DNA TGTGCCAGCAGCGTATTTACCGGGACTAGCACAGATACGCAGTATTTT. This codes for CASSVFTGTSTDTQYF.